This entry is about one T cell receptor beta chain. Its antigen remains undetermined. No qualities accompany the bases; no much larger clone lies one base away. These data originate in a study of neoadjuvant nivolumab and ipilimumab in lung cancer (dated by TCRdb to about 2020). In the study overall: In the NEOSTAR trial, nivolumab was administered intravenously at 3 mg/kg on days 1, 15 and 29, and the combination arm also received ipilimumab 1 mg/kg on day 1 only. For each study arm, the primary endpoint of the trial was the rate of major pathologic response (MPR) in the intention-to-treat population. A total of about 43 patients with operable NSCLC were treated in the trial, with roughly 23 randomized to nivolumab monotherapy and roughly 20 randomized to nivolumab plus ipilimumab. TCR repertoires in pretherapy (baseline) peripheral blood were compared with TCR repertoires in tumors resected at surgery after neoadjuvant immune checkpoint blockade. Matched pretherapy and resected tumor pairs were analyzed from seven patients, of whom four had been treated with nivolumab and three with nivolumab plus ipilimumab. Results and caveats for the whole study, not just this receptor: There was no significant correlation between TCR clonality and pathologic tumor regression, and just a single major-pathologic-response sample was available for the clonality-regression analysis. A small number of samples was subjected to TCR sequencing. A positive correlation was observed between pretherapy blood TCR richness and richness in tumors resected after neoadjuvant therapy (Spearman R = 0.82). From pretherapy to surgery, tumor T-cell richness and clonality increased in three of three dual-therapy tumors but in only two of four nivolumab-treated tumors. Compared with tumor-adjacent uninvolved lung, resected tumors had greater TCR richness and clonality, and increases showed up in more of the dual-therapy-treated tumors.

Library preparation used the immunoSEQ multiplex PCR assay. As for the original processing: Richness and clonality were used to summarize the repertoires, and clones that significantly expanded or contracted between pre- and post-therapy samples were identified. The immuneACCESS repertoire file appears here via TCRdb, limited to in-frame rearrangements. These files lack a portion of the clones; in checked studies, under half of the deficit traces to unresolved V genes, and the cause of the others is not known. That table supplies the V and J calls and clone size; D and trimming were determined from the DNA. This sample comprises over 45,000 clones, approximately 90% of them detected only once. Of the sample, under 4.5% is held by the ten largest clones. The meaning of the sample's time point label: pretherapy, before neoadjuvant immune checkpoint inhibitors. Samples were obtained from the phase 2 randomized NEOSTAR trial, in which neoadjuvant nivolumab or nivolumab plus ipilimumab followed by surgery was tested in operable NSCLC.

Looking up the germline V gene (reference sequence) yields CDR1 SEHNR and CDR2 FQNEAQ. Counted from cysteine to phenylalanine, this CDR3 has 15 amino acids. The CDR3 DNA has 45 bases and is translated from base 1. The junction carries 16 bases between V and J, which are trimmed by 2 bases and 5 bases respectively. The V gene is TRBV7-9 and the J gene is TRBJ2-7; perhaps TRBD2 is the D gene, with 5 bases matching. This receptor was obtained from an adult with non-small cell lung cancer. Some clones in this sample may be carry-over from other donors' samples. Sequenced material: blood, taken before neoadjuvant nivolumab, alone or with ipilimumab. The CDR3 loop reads CASSLQTTRRNEQYF. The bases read TGTGCCAGCAGCTTACAGACTACCCGACGAAACGAGCAGTACTTC.